The 14 T cell receptor beta chains in this list originate from one sample, sequenced in a study of cytomegalovirus exposure and HLA in healthy donors. This PCR relied on a set of 60 Vbeta primers and 13 Jbeta primers. Method: immunoSEQ multiplex PCR; TCRdb's copy keeps in-frame clones and lacks some. Of roughly 250,000 clones listed, 70% to 90% are singletons. Sequencing was carried out using PBMCs. These TCRs come from a woman between 40 and 55 years old in good health and CMV-seropositive.

This sequence joins TRBV28 and TRBJ2-1; D is unclear. CDR1 and CDR2 (germline): MDHEN, SYDVKM. The CDR3 spans 12 residues. Trimming took off 6 bases at V and 6 bases at J, with 9 bases between the two ends. CDR3 residues: CASSLPRNEQFF. CDR3 coding DNA: TGTGCCAGCAGCCTCCCCCGCAATGAGCAGTTCTTC.

The count of this clone is one. The chain couples TRBV27 to TRBJ2-1; 8 bases map to TRBD1. J was trimmed by 4 bases and V by 4 bases; bases with no gene match: 3. Germline V gene sequence: CDR1 MNHEY, CDR2 SMNVEV (reference sequence). The CDR3 covers 14 residues. The CDR3 loop reads CASSWGQEYNEQFF. CDR3 DNA: TGTGCCAGCAGTTGGGGACAGGAATACAATGAGCAGTTCTTC.

The V gene is TRBV30, the J gene TRBJ2-3, with a possible D match to TRBD2 (5 bases). Germline CDR1 reads GTSNPN; CDR2 reads SVGIG (reference sequence). V was clipped by 2 bases and J by 7 bases, with 13 bases between them. The CDR3 totals 13 residues. The CDR3, as DNA: TGTGCCTGGAGTACTAGTTCGAGGAATACGCAGTATTTT. It is translated as CAWSTSSRNTQYF. The full variable domain, rest sourced from reference TRBV30 and TRBJ2-3, is SQTIHQWPATLVQPVGSPLSLECTVEGTSNPNLYWYRQAAGRGLQLLFYSVGIGQISSEVPQNLSASRPQDRQFILSSKKLLLSDSGFYLCAWSTSSRNTQYFGPGTRLTVL.

The chain is built from TRBV4-2 and TRBJ2-3; maybe TRBD2 (6 bases). V lost 2 bases, J lost 5 bases, and 14 bases lay in between. Germline V lookup: CDR1 LGHNA, CDR2 YNFKEQ. This CDR3 spans 15 amino acids. CDR3 in amino acids: CASSQKEGRVDTQYF. CDR3 coding DNA: TGTGCCAGCAGCCAAAAGGAGGGCCGGGTAGATACGCAGTATTTT.

This clone came up once. The chain uses TRBV5-1 and TRBJ2-2; 10 nucleotides align to TRBD1. V lost 1 base, J lost 5 bases, and 2 bases stayed unmatched. CDR3 length equals 15 residues. CDR1 SGHRS and CDR2 YFSETQ come from the germline V gene. Here the CDR3 reads CASSLRGQGTGELFF. The CDR3 DNA follows: TGCGCCAGCAGCTTGAGGGGACAGGGGACCGGGGAGCTGTTTTTT.

The chain recombines TRBV9 with TRBJ2-3, with 7 bases matching TRBD2. Germline CDR1 SGDLS, CDR2 YYNGEE. With V trimmed by 0 bases and J by 6 bases, 4 bases remained unmatched. The length of the CDR3 is 14 residues. The CDR3 loop reads CASSVEMGGDTQYF. In DNA form, the CDR3 reads TGTGCCAGCAGCGTAGAGATGGGGGGGGATACGCAGTATTTT.

The rearrangement uses TRBV15 and TRBJ2-3; perhaps TRBD2 as D (5 bases). Per the germline V gene, CDR1 is LNHNV and CDR2 is YYDKDF (reference sequence). This CDR3 has 13 residues. Trimming took 4 bases from V and 1 from J, leaving 6 bases between them. The CDR3 DNA reads TGTGCCACCAGCACGGAGGGCACAGATACGCAGTATTTT. Translated: CATSTEGTDTQYF.

The rearrangement links TRBV2 to TRBJ1-1, with 7 bases lining up with TRBD1. With V trimmed by 6 bases and J by 6 bases, 13 bases remained unmatched. CDR3 length: 15 residues. Germline V CDR1 and CDR2: SNHLY, FYNNEI. This chain's CDR3 is CASRSTGTEGAEAFF. The CDR3 nucleotides are TGTGCCAGCAGGAGCACCGGGACAGAAGGCGCTGAAGCTTTCTTT.

The rearrangement links TRBV30 to TRBJ1-2; perhaps TRBD1 as D (5 bases). The germline CDR1 and CDR2 sequences are GTSNPN and SVGIG (reference sequence). V lost 1 base and J 4 bases, leaving 10 bases between the germline ends. This CDR3 region has 13 residues. In DNA, the CDR3 is TGTGCCTGGAGTGGGGGGACTGGCTATGGCTACACCTTC. Residues: CAWSGGTGYGYTF.

About this clone: The same CDR3 also results from other DNA sequences found in this sample. The V call is TRBV5-1, the J call TRBJ1-1; 10 nucleotides match TRBD1. Per the germline V gene, CDR1 is SGHRS and CDR2 is YFSETQ. This CDR3 has 13 amino acids. After removal of 4 bases from V and 6 bases from J, the junction contained 3 bases not matched to a gene. The CDR3 spells CASSRDRGPEAFF. CDR3 bases: TGCGCCAGCAGCCGGGACAGGGGCCCTGAAGCTTTCTTT.

The chain combines TRBV27 with TRBJ2-5; 7 nucleotides align to TRBD2. Germline V lookup: CDR1 MNHEY, CDR2 SMNVEV (reference sequence). The CDR3 has 16 residues. With 2 bases clipped from V and 5 bases from J, the junction kept 11 bases outside the gene matches. CDR3: CASSLLAASRGETQYF. As DNA, the CDR3 is TGTGCCAGCAGTTTACTAGCGGCCTCCCGGGGGGAGACCCAGTACTTC.

Concerning this clone: Other DNA sequences from this sample encode an identical CDR3 as well. The J gene is TRBJ1-2, the V gene TRBV5-1; D is perhaps TRBD1 (6 bases). The CDR3 has 13 residues. Germline V CDR1 and CDR2: SGHRS, YFSETQ. V dropped 0 bases and J dropped 6 bases, with 9 bases sitting between them. CDR3 bases: TGCGCCAGCAGCTTGGACAGGGTGGATGGCTACACCTTC. Its translation is CASSLDRVDGYTF.

The chain couples TRBV11-2 to TRBJ2-7, with 12 positions matching TRBD2. This CDR3 is built from 18 residues. V was pared by 0 bases and J by 0 bases, with 6 bases of the junction left unmatched. CDR1 and CDR2 (germline): SGHAT, FQNNGV. The CDR3, as DNA: TGTGCCAGCAGCTTAGAGCTAGCGGGAGGGCGGAGCTCCTACGAGCAGTACTTC. Protein: CASSLELAGGRSSYEQYF. The whole variable domain, filled in from reference TRBV11-2 and TRBJ2-7, reads EAGVAQSPRYKIIEKRQSVAFWCNPISGHATLYWYQQILGQGPKLLIQFQNNGVVDDSQLPKDRFSAERLKGVDSTLKIQPAKLEDSAVYLCASSLELAGGRSSYEQYFGPGTRLTVT.

The V call is TRBV12-5, the J call TRBJ1-4; D unclear. V lost 3 bases to trimming and J lost 8 bases, with 10 bases between them. CDR3 length: 13 amino acids. The germline CDR1 and CDR2 sequences are LGHNT and FRNRAP. The CDR3 reads CASGFSGVEKLFF. CDR3 DNA: TGTGCTAGTGGTTTCTCCGGGGTCGAAAAACTGTTTTTT.